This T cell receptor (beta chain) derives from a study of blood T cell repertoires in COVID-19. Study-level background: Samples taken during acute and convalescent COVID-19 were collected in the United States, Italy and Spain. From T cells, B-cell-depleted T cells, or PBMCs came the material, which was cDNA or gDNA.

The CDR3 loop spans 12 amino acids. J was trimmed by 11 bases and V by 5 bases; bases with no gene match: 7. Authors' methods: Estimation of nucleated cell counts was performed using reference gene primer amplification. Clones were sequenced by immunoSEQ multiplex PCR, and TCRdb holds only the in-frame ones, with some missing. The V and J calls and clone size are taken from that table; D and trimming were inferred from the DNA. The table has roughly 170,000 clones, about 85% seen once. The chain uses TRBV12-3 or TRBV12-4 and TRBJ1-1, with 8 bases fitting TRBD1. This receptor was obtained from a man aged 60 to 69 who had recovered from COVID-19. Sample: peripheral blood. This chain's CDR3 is CASSPQTGAAFF. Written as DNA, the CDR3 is TGTGCCAGCAGTCCCCAGACAGGGGCTGCTTTCTTT.